The entry that follows covers one TCR beta chain sequence. Its antigen is still unknown. The entry originates in a study of vaccination and CD4 T cells after COVID-19. The study sequenced cultured CD4+ T cell DNA using the Oncomine TCR Beta short-read assay. Extraction of genomic DNA was performed on cultured CD4+ T cells. TCRdb re-called the PCR reads with MiXCR, one entry per CDR3 protein. This table holds roughly 20,000 distinct CDR3 sequences, 60% to 70% found once. Per the germline V gene, CDR1 is MNHEY and CDR2 is SVGEGT. The ends lost 0 bases at V and 9 bases at J; junction bases unmatched: 15. The CDR3 runs to 18 residues. Documented treatment: roughly 11-day PBMC culture with coronavirus spike peptide pools or control peptides (ViraFEST assay).

The chain has TRBV6-2 or TRBV6-3 and TRBJ2-1; 9 bases match TRBD2. The source material was CD4+ T cells from blood, cultured in vitro. This receptor was taken from a human donor who had recovered from COVID-19. This CDR3 reads CASSYSRSRIAGVGEQFF. In nucleotides, the CDR3 is TGTGCCAGCAGTTACTCGAGGTCTAGAATAGCGGGAGTCGGTGAGCAGTTCTTC.